The rows below give T cell receptor beta chains drawn from one sample of a study of CD8+ T cells in alopecia areata. Libraries were prepared by immunoSEQ multiplex PCR; TCRdb keeps only in-frame clonotypes and omits some of them. The table shows some 180,000 clones, with approximately 60% occurring only once. Sequencing input: CD8+ T cells sorted from blood. These receptors originate from a human donor in good health. Both conserved end residues are part of each CDR3. A D gene is named only where the DNA matches it firmly. Not every row has a clone size; where given, it reads once, few, many or a size class.

TRBJ2-5 TRBD1 NA TRBV27 CASSPGGPQETQYF TGTGCCAGCAGTCCAGGGGGACCCCAAGAGACCCAGTACTTC
TRBJ2-6 NA NA TRBV29-1 CSVADSGANVLTF TGCAGCGTTGCAGACTCTGGGGCCAACGTCCTGACTTTC
TRBJ2-3 NA NA TRBV5-1 CASSLEVGTQYF TGCGCCAGCAGCTTGGAAGTTGGGACGCAGTATTTT
TRBJ2-7 NA NA TRBV7-9 CASSIQSSYEQYF TGTGCCAGCAGTATACAGAGCTCCTACGAGCAGTACTTC
TRBJ2-5 TRBD2 NA TRBV30 CAWSSGRLAGGQETQYF TGTGCCTGGAGTTCCGGGCGACTAGCGGGGGGACAAGAGACCCAGTACTTC
TRBJ2-1 TRBD2 NA TRBV2 CASSRLAGLNEQFF TGTGCCAGCAGTCGGCTAGCGGGGCTTAATGAGCAGTTCTTC
TRBJ1-1 NA NA TRBV5-6 CASSSPGEAFF TGTGCCAGCAGCTCCCCAGGTGAAGCTTTCTTT
TRBJ2-1 NA NA TRBV5-1 CASSQNNEQFF TGCGCCAGCAGCCAAAACAATGAGCAGTTCTTC
TRBJ1-5 NA NA TRBV15 CATSRKGVSNQPQHF TGTGCCACCAGTCGGAAAGGGGTTAGCAATCAGCCCCAGCATTTT
TRBJ2-2 NA few TRBV29-1 CSVPGGGELFF TGCAGCGTTCCTGGGGGCGGGGAGCTGTTTTTT
TRBJ2-7 TRBD1 few TRBV27 CASSLGVGQGYEQYF TGTGCCAGCAGTTTAGGGGTGGGACAGGGCTACGAGCAGTACTTC
TRBJ1-5 TRBD1 once TRBV5-6 CASSSGQGGQPQHF TGTGCCAGCAGCTCCGGACAGGGTGGACAGCCCCAGCATTTT
TRBJ1-5 NA NA TRBV25-1 CASSEGGGGHQPQHF TGTGCCAGCAGTGAAGGGGGAGGAGGGCATCAGCCCCAGCATTTT
TRBJ2-2 NA NA TRBV27 CASKAGTNTGELFF TGTGCCAGCAAGGCAGGCACGAACACCGGGGAGCTGTTTTTT
TRBJ2-1 NA NA TRBV7-9 CASSFGSDEQFF TGTGCCAGCAGCTTCGGGAGCGATGAGCAGTTCTTC
TRBJ2-3 NA NA TRBV18 CASSPPWISGTDTQYF TGTGCCAGCTCACCACCCTGGATATCCGGCACAGATACGCAGTATTTT
TRBJ2-7 NA once TRBV5-6 CASSYGLSHEQYF TGTGCCAGCAGCTACGGACTAAGCCACGAGCAGTACTTC
TRBJ1-4 NA few TRBV7-9 CASSLGPGRGEKLFF TGTGCCAGCAGCCTAGGGCCAGGGAGAGGTGAAAAACTGTTTTTT
TRBJ2-7 NA NA TRBV4-2 CASSQFLEGSAVYEQYF TGTGCCAGCAGCCAATTCCTCGAGGGTTCAGCGGTGTACGAGCAGTACTTC
TRBJ1-2 TRBD1 NA TRBV29-1 CSVGHPGQGYGYTF TGCAGCGTTGGGCATCCGGGACAGGGGTATGGCTACACCTTC
TRBJ2-2 TRBD1 few TRBV6-1 CATSDGTDTGELFF TGTGCCACCAGTGATGGGACAGACACCGGGGAGCTGTTTTTT
TRBJ1-2 NA NA TRBV5-1 CASSSTAPIYGYTF TGCGCCAGCAGCTCGACAGCCCCCATCTATGGCTACACCTTC
TRBJ2-2 NA NA TRBV29-1 CSVVGYTGELFF TGCAGCGTTGTGGGGTACACCGGGGAGCTGTTTTTT
TRBJ2-3 NA NA TRBV9 CASSVGADTQYF TGTGCCAGCAGCGTCGGCGCAGATACGCAGTATTTT
TRBJ2-3 NA once TRBV5-1 CASSFSADTQYF TGCGCCAGCAGCTTTTCGGCGGATACGCAGTATTTT
TRBJ2-1 NA NA TRBV7-8 CASSPGHLLNEQFF TGTGCCAGCAGCCCTGGACATCTCCTGAATGAGCAGTTCTTC
TRBJ1-5 NA NA TRBV25-1 CASSDAGLNQPQHF TGTGCCAGCAGTGACGCAGGCCTCAATCAGCCCCAGCATTTT
TRBJ2-3 NA NA TRBV30 CAWSVTSTDTQYF TGTGCCTGGAGTGTGACTTCCACAGATACGCAGTATTTT
TRBJ1-2 NA NA TRBV27 CASTQQGRPPRYGYTF TGTGCCAGCACCCAGCAGGGTCGCCCCCCGCGGTATGGCTACACCTTC
TRBJ2-5 TRBD1 NA TRBV29-1 CSVEDGGTGRETQYF TGCAGCGTTGAAGATGGGGGGACAGGGCGAGAGACCCAGTACTTC
TRBJ2-7 TRBD2 NA TRBV4-1 CASSQTLRGGGEQYF TGCGCCAGCAGCCAGACCCTGCGGGGGGGCGGTGAGCAGTACTTC
TRBJ1-1 NA few TRBV5-1 CASSAGVNTEAFF TGCGCCAGCAGCGCAGGAGTTAACACTGAAGCTTTCTTT
TRBJ2-3 TRBD2 few TRBV10-1 CASSVGTSVTDTQYF TGCGCCAGCAGTGTCGGGACTAGCGTAACAGATACGCAGTATTTT
TRBJ2-3 NA NA TRBV9 CASRPEGGATDTQYF TGTGCCAGCAGGCCCGAAGGGGGGGCCACAGATACGCAGTATTTT
TRBJ1-1 NA NA TRBV7-9 CASSARLPEAFF TGTGCCAGCAGCGCGAGGCTTCCTGAAGCTTTCTTT
TRBJ2-3 NA once TRBV6-5 CASSPQKTSTDTQYF TGTGCCAGCTCTCCACAGAAGACTAGCACAGATACGCAGTATTTT
TRBJ2-1 TRBD1 NA TRBV6-1 CAGRQGPEQFF TGTGCCGGACGACAGGGACCTGAGCAGTTCTTC